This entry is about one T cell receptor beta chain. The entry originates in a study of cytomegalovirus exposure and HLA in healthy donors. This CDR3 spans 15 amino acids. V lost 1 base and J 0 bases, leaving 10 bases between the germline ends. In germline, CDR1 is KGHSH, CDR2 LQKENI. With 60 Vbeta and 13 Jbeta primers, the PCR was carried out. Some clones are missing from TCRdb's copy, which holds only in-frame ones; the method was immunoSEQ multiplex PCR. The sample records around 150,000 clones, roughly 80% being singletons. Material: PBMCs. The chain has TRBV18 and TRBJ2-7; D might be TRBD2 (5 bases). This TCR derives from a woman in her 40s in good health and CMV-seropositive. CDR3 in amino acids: CASSPRSGDSYEQYF. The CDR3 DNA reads TGTGCCAGCTCACCACGGTCCGGGGACTCCTACGAGCAGTACTTC.